Sequencing of this T cell receptor beta chain was carried out in a study of PD-1 blockade in classical Hodgkin lymphoma. CDR1 SGDLS and CDR2 YYNGEE come from the germline V gene. V was trimmed by 0 bases and J by 5 bases, leaving 8 bases between them. This CDR3 has 13 amino acids. TCRdb's table, derived via immunoSEQ multiplex PCR, lists solely in-frame clones and lacks some. The table shows 35,000 to 50,000 clones, with around 72% occurring only once. Relapse after autologous stem cell transplantation occurred in every patient, and brentuximab vedotin exposure varied. The sequences come from peripheral blood mononuclear cells (PBMCs), collected before the second cycle of nivolumab. The TCR originated in a human donor with classical Hodgkin lymphoma. The chain employs TRBV9 and TRBJ1-1, with D unresolved. The CDR3 loop reads CASSVGRGTEAFF. CDR3 DNA: TGTGCCAGCAGCGTAGGTCGGGGTACTGAAGCTTTCTTT. Drawing the rest from reference TRBV9 and TRBJ1-1, the complete variable domain is DSGVTQTPKHLITATGQRVTLRCSPRSGDLSVYWYQQSLDQGLQFLIQYYNGEERAKGNILERFSAQQFPDLHSELNLSSLELGDSALYFCASSVGRGTEAFFGQGTRLTVV.